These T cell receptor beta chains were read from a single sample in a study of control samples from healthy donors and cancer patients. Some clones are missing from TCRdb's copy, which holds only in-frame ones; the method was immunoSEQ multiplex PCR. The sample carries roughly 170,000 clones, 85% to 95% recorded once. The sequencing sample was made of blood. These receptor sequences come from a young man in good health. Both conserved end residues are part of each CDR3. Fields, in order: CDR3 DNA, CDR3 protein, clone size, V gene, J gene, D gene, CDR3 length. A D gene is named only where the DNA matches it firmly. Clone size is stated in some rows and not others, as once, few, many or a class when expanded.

DNA: TGTGCCAGCAGCCCTCGGGAGGTATCCTACGAGCAGTACTTC; CDR3: CASSPREVSYEQYF; size: few; V: TRBV3-1/TRBV3-2; J: TRBJ2-7; D: TRBD2; length: 14
DNA: TGTGCCAGCAGTTTCAGGACACCGTACGAGCAGTACTTC; CDR3: CASSFRTPYEQYF; size: once; V: TRBV28; J: TRBJ2-7; D: .; length: 13
DNA: TGTGCCTGGAGTCGCCAGCGGGGCAACACCGGGGAGCTGTTTTTT; CDR3: CAWSRQRGNTGELFF; size: .; V: TRBV30; J: TRBJ2-2; D: TRBD2; length: 15
DNA: TGTGCCAGTAGTTTGACAGGCTACGAGCAGTACTTC; CDR3: CASSLTGYEQYF; size: .; V: TRBV19; J: TRBJ2-7; D: .; length: 12
DNA: TGTGCCAGCAGCCTCTCCGGCACTACCTACGAGCAGTACTTC; CDR3: CASSLSGTTYEQYF; size: .; V: TRBV5-4; J: TRBJ2-7; D: .; length: 14
DNA: TGTGCCAGCAGTTACGGCCCGGGACAGGGATATGGCTACACCTTC; CDR3: CASSYGPGQGYGYTF; size: .; V: TRBV6-5; J: TRBJ1-2; D: TRBD1; length: 15
DNA: TGTGCCAGTAGTATAGAAGAGAATTCCTACGAGCAGTACTTC; CDR3: CASSIEENSYEQYF; size: once; V: TRBV19; J: TRBJ2-7; D: .; length: 14
DNA: TGTGCCAGCAGCCTCCTAGGGGGGGGTCATCCGGATGAGCAGTTCTTC; CDR3: CASSLLGGGHPDEQFF; size: .; V: TRBV11-2; J: TRBJ2-1; D: .; length: 16
DNA: TGTGCCAGCAACGAAAAACCGGGACAGGGAGGGTTCGGGGAGCTGTTTTTT; CDR3: CASNEKPGQGGFGELFF; size: .; V: TRBV9; J: TRBJ2-2; D: TRBD1; length: 17
DNA: TGTGCCAGCAGCCTCGCGGATCGCACTGAAGCTTTCTTT; CDR3: CASSLADRTEAFF; size: .; V: TRBV7-8; J: TRBJ1-1; D: .; length: 13
DNA: TGCGCCAGCAGCGTTTCCGGGACAGGGAACACTGAAGCTTTCTTT; CDR3: CASSVSGTGNTEAFF; size: .; V: TRBV5-1; J: TRBJ1-1; D: TRBD1; length: 15
DNA: TGTGCCAGCAGTGAATATGAGGGGGAAGGGAATCAGCCCCAGCATTTT; CDR3: CASSEYEGEGNQPQHF; size: .; V: TRBV6-1; J: TRBJ1-5; D: .; length: 16
DNA: TGTGCCTGGAGTCGGAGGGGCCTCTCCTACAATGAGCAGTTCTTC; CDR3: CAWSRRGLSYNEQFF; size: .; V: TRBV30; J: TRBJ2-1; D: .; length: 15
DNA: TGTGCCAGCAGCTTCGGACAGGGGTACACAGATACGCAGTATTTT; CDR3: CASSFGQGYTDTQYF; size: .; V: TRBV7-9; J: TRBJ2-3; D: TRBD1; length: 15
DNA: TGCAGCGTTGGGGAAGACAGGGCAAGTTCACCCCTCCACTTT; CDR3: CSVGEDRASSPLHF; size: .; V: TRBV29-1; J: TRBJ1-6; D: TRBD1; length: 14
DNA: TGTGCCAGCAGTCCCCGACAGGGCCTGAACACTGAAGCTTTCTTT; CDR3: CASSPRQGLNTEAFF; size: .; V: TRBV27; J: TRBJ1-1; D: TRBD1; length: 15
DNA: TGTGCCAGCAGTGGGGGTGAGCAGTTCTTC; CDR3: CASSGGEQFF; size: few; V: TRBV2; J: TRBJ2-1; D: .; length: 10
DNA: TGTGCCAGCAGTCGGACAGGGAAAGAGACCCAGTACTTC; CDR3: CASSRTGKETQYF; size: .; V: TRBV14; J: TRBJ2-5; D: TRBD1; length: 13
DNA: TGTGCCAGCTCACCGTGGACAGGGAAATACAATGAGCAGTTCTTC; CDR3: CASSPWTGKYNEQFF; size: .; V: TRBV18; J: TRBJ2-1; D: TRBD1; length: 15
DNA: TGTGCCAGTAGTATAAGGGCACCCCCCTCGCCAAACCGGGCCCAGCATTTT; CDR3: CASSIRAPPSPNRAQHF; size: .; V: TRBV19; J: TRBJ1-5; D: .; length: 17
DNA: TGTGCCACCAGCAGAGATCTTCCCGCGAACACCGGGGAGCTGTTTTTT; CDR3: CATSRDLPANTGELFF; size: .; V: TRBV15; J: TRBJ2-2; D: .; length: 16
DNA: TGTGCCAGCAGTTCGACCACTGCAGGGCCTGAAGCTTTCTTT; CDR3: CASSSTTAGPEAFF; size: .; V: TRBV27; J: TRBJ1-1; D: .; length: 14
DNA: TGTGCAAGTCGTTCGGACAGCAATGAGCAGTTCTTC; CDR3: CASRSDSNEQFF; size: .; V: TRBV12-2; J: TRBJ2-1; D: .; length: 12
DNA: TGCGCCAGCAGCCGAGATGGGAGTACTGAAGCTTTCTTT; CDR3: CASSRDGSTEAFF; size: .; V: TRBV5-1; J: TRBJ1-1; D: .; length: 13
DNA: TGTGCCAGTAGTATGTTGCTCGGGCCTCGTCGGGCCGAAGAGTCACCCCTCCACTTT; CDR3: CASSMLLGPRRAEESPLHF; size: .; V: TRBV19; J: TRBJ1-6; D: .; length: 19
DNA: TGTGCCAGCAGCTATTCCGGGACAGGGCCCTACAATGAGCAGTTCTTC; CDR3: CASSYSGTGPYNEQFF; size: .; V: TRBV5-6; J: TRBJ2-1; D: TRBD1; length: 16
DNA: TGTGCCAGCAGCTCGATCGGGACAGGCGACGGGGCGGATACGCAGTATTTT; CDR3: CASSSIGTGDGADTQYF; size: .; V: TRBV28; J: TRBJ2-3; D: TRBD1; length: 17
DNA: TGTGCCAGCAGCCAAGAGCTGACTAGAGGGGGAAGCACAGATACGCAGTATTTT; CDR3: CASSQELTRGGSTDTQYF; size: .; V: TRBV4-2; J: TRBJ2-3; D: .; length: 18
DNA: TGTGCCAGCAGCGATAACACCGGGGAGCTGTTTTTT; CDR3: CASSDNTGELFF; size: .; V: TRBV7-3; J: TRBJ2-2; D: .; length: 12
DNA: TGTGCCTGGAGGGGGAACACTGAAGCTTTCTTT; CDR3: CAWRGNTEAFF; size: .; V: TRBV30; J: TRBJ1-1; D: .; length: 11
DNA: TGTGCCAGCAGTTACAAGTGGAATCAGCCCCAGCATTTT; CDR3: CASSYKWNQPQHF; size: .; V: TRBV6-5; J: TRBJ1-5; D: .; length: 13
DNA: TGTGCCAGCAGGGGGGGGACAGGGTTTAGCTCTGGGGCCAACGTCCTGACTTTC; CDR3: CASRGGTGFSSGANVLTF; size: .; V: TRBV7-8; J: TRBJ2-6; D: TRBD1; length: 18
DNA: TGTGCTAGTGGTTTGCCAAACTTCCCCGCGAGGGAGGGGAACACCATATATTTT; CDR3: CASGLPNFPAREGNTIYF; size: .; V: TRBV12-5; J: TRBJ1-3; D: .; length: 18
DNA: TGTGCCACCAATGAGGGCAGGGGACTCTCCTACGAGCAGTACTTC; CDR3: CATNEGRGLSYEQYF; size: .; V: TRBV28; J: TRBJ2-7; D: .; length: 15
DNA: TGTGCCAGTAGTATTGGGGGGGACTTTGGTGAGCAGTACTTC; CDR3: CASSIGGDFGEQYF; size: .; V: TRBV19; J: TRBJ2-7; D: TRBD2; length: 14
DNA: TGTGCCAGCAGTTTAGTCGGCGGCCCGGGATACGAGCAGTACTTC; CDR3: CASSLVGGPGYEQYF; size: .; V: TRBV28; J: TRBJ2-7; D: .; length: 15
DNA: TGTGCCAGCAGTCTCCTAAACTATGGCTACACCTTC; CDR3: CASSLLNYGYTF; size: .; V: TRBV25-1; J: TRBJ1-2; D: .; length: 12
DNA: TGCAGTGCTAGCCGGATGGACGAGCAGTACTTC; CDR3: CSASRMDEQYF; size: .; V: TRBV20-1; J: TRBJ2-7; D: .; length: 11
DNA: TGTGCCAGCCGCGAAAGGGCGGTTCCTAATAATTCACCCCTCCACTTT; CDR3: CASRERAVPNNSPLHF; size: .; V: TRBV28; J: TRBJ1-6; D: .; length: 16
DNA: TGTGCCAGCAGTTTCCCAACCCCCCCAGCGGGGGGGCCAAACAATGAGCAGTTCTTC; CDR3: CASSFPTPPAGGPNNEQFF; size: .; V: TRBV28; J: TRBJ2-1; D: TRBD2; length: 19